The 19 T cell receptor beta chains listed next were all sequenced from one sample in a study of cytomegalovirus exposure and HLA in healthy donors. Assay used: immunoSEQ multiplex PCR; TCRdb lists only in-frame clones, some missing. This table holds approximately 220,000 clones, about nine tenths found once. Input material: PBMCs. The receptors derive from a woman aged 18-35 years in good health and CMV-seronegative.

This rearrangement joins TRBV6-5 to TRBJ2-7; D is possibly TRBD1 (7 bases). This CDR3 contains 15 residues. The V gene lost 4 bases and the J gene lost 3 bases, with 16 bases spanning the gap. Germline assignment: CDR1 MNHEY and CDR2 SVGAGI. The CDR3 here is CASSSLQGGYYEQYF. The CDR3 DNA follows: TGTGCCAGCAGTTCTTTGCAGGGGGGATACTACGAGCAGTACTTC.

The CDR3 sequence: CASTFWGGLGEGEQFF. The CDR3 nucleotides read TGTGCCAGCACCTTTTGGGGAGGATTGGGTGAAGGTGAGCAGTTCTTC. The chain employs TRBV13 and TRBJ2-1, with D possibly being TRBD2 (6 bases). The germline V and J ends were trimmed by 7 bases and 9 bases, with 25 bases remaining between them. Germline CDR1 PRHDT, CDR2 FYEKMQ (reference sequence). This CDR3 is built from 16 residues.

This clone has just one count. This rearrangement joins TRBV11-2 to TRBJ2-1; D unclear. The CDR3 contains 11 residues. V was trimmed by 1 base and J by 10 bases, leaving 5 bases between them. Germline V gene data show CDR1 as SGHAT and CDR2 as FQNNGV. The CDR3 protein is CASSLGPEQFF. The CDR3 nucleotides are TGTGCCAGCAGCTTAGGTCCAGAGCAGTTCTTC.

Only one count was recorded for this clone. The rearrangement joins TRBV6-4 to TRBJ2-1; unclear D gene. Germline CDR1 and CDR2: MRHNA and SNTAGT. The germline V and J ends were trimmed by 2 bases and 6 bases, with 8 bases remaining between them. The CDR3 runs 13 residues. CDR3 protein: CASSDQRGNEQFF. CDR3 coding DNA: TGTGCCAGCAGTGACCAGCGAGGCAATGAGCAGTTCTTC.

The gene calls are TRBV30 and TRBJ1-3; no reliable D call. Between the trimmed V and J ends, which lost 3 bases and 7 bases, there was a span of 16 bases. Germline assignment: CDR1 GTSNPN and CDR2 SVGIG (reference sequence). The CDR3 totals 14 residues. The CDR3 is CAWRIRRSGNTIYF. The CDR3, as DNA: TGTGCCTGGAGGATACGTAGGTCCGGGAACACCATATATTTT.

The genes are TRBV2 and TRBJ1-1; the D is unclear. Trimming shortened V by 7 bases and J by 2 bases, and 20 bases separated the two germline ends. Germline values: CDR1 SNHLY, CDR2 FYNNEI. This CDR3 has 16 residues. Here the CDR3 reads CASIGMGVGVNTEAFF. The CDR3 DNA reads TGTGCCAGCATCGGGATGGGTGTCGGGGTCAACACTGAAGCTTTCTTT.

This clone appeared a single time. The V gene is TRBV27, the J gene TRBJ2-1; perhaps TRBD2 as D (5 bases). V was pared by 7 bases and J by 2 bases, with 18 bases between. The germline gives CDR1 MNHEY, CDR2 SMNVEV (reference sequence). This CDR3 spans 16 amino acids. Here the CDR3 reads CASNEGSLTAYNEQFF. CDR3 coding DNA: TGTGCCAGCAATGAGGGATCCCTCACAGCCTACAATGAGCAGTTCTTC.

The chain carries TRBV7-9 and TRBJ2-3; D perhaps matches TRBD1 (6 bases). The germline V and J ends were trimmed by 2 bases and 5 bases, with 11 bases remaining between them. Germline V lookup: CDR1 SEHNR, CDR2 FQNEAQ (reference sequence). The CDR3 is 14 residues long. The CDR3 is CASSLYRDEDTQYF. In DNA form, the CDR3 reads TGTGCCAGCAGCTTATACAGGGATGAAGATACGCAGTATTTT.

The rearrangement links TRBV28 to TRBJ2-3; D remains unclear. Germline-derived CDR1 and CDR2 are MDHEN and SYDVKM. Trimming left V 0 bases short and J 4 bases short, with 20 bases between. This CDR3 spans 18 amino acids. The CDR3 region is CASSLWSKGRLGADTQYF. For the CDR3, the DNA is TGTGCCAGCAGTTTATGGTCGAAAGGTCGATTAGGAGCAGATACGCAGTATTTT. The full variable domain, its missing parts supplied by reference TRBV28 and TRBJ2-3, is DVKVTQSSRYLVKRTGEKVFLECVQDMDHENMFWYRQDPGLGLRLIYFSYDVKMKEKGDIPEGYSVSREKKERFSLILESASTNQTSMYLCASSLWSKGRLGADTQYFGPGTRLTVL.

The rearrangement links TRBV6-1 to TRBJ2-7; the D is unclear. The CDR3 runs to 13 residues. Germline V gene lookup returns CDR1 MNHNS and CDR2 SASEGT. The germline V and J ends were trimmed by 2 bases and 12 bases, with 17 bases remaining between them. CDR3 loop: CASSESGILDGYF. The CDR3 nucleotides read TGTGCCAGCAGTGAATCCGGAATTCTAGATGGGTACTTC.

The chain combines TRBV25-1 with TRBJ2-2; TRBD2 is a possible D gene (7 bases). CDR1 is MGHDK and CDR2 is SYGVNS in the germline V gene. This CDR3 is built from 15 residues. V was pared by 4 bases and J by 3 bases, with 12 bases between. CDR3 DNA: TGTGCCAGCAGTGCCCGGGGGGCGGACACCGGGGAGCTGTTTTTT. It codes for CASSARGADTGELFF. The entire variable domain, with the rest obtained from reference TRBV25-1 and TRBJ2-2, is as follows: EADIYQTPRYLVIGTGKKITLECSQTMGHDKMYWYQQDPGMELHLIHYSYGVNSTEKGDLSSESTVSRIRTEHFPLTLESARPSHTSQYLCASSARGADTGELFFGEGSRLTVL.

The V gene is TRBV9, the J gene TRBJ2-3; no definite D call. This CDR3 region has 15 residues. V was clipped by 1 base and J by 0 bases, with 9 bases between them. Germline CDR1 reads SGDLS; CDR2 reads YYNGEE. Here the CDR3 DNA reads TGTGCCAGCAGCGTAACTCAGGAAAGCACAGATACGCAGTATTTT. This codes for CASSVTQESTDTQYF.

The chain couples TRBV9 to TRBJ2-7; 7 bases are a match to TRBD1. Germline V gene data show CDR1 as SGDLS and CDR2 as YYNGEE. This CDR3 is built from 14 residues. Trimming cost V 3 bases and J 0 bases; bases outside gene matches: 3. CDR3 nucleotide sequence: TGTGCCAGCAGCGGAGGGACAGACTCCTACGAGCAGTACTTC. Translated: CASSGGTDSYEQYF.

The chain links TRBV18 to TRBJ2-5; 7 nucleotides line up with TRBD1. The CDR3 sequence is 14 residues long. Germline trimming cut 3 bases from V and 4 bases from J; bases unmatched to any gene: 5. Germline assignment: CDR1 KGHSH and CDR2 LQKENI. CDR3 in amino acids: CASSPGQVGETQYF. The CDR3 region has the DNA TGTGCCAGCTCACCCGGACAGGTCGGAGAGACCCAGTACTTC.

The chain carries TRBV30 and TRBJ2-7; D may be TRBD2 (6 bases). Per germline, CDR1 GTSNPN and CDR2 SVGIG (reference sequence). The CDR3 consists of 12 residues. The V end lost 3 bases, the J end lost 3 bases, and 9 bases lay between the germline ends. CDR3 coding DNA: TGTGCCTGGAGAATCGGGGGCTACGAGCAGTACTTC. Amino acids: CAWRIGGYEQYF.

This clone was counted only a few times. The chain is built from TRBV6-5 and TRBJ2-7; D uncertain. This CDR3 region has 13 residues. V dropped 6 bases and J dropped 2 bases, with 11 bases sitting between them. Germline CDR1 and CDR2: MNHEY and SVGAGI. The CDR3 DNA sequence: TGTGCCAGCAGATTAGAAGCCACCTACGAGCAGTACTTC. Translation gives CASRLEATYEQYF.

The genes are TRBV21-1 and TRBJ1-5; TRBD1, as called in the table, went unchecked against the DNA. TRBV21-1 represents a pseudogene. This CDR3 region has 15 residues. CDR3 nucleotide sequence: TGTGCCAGCAGCATACAGATACAGGGGACGGGACCCCAGCATTTT. Protein product: CASSIQIQGTGPQHF.

V is TRBV29-1 and J is TRBJ2-1; 10 bases map to TRBD2. With 3 bases clipped from V and 4 bases from J, the junction kept 6 bases outside the gene matches. The CDR3 contains 15 residues. The germline gives CDR1 SQVTM, CDR2 ANQGSEA. The CDR3 coding sequence is TGCAGCGTTGATAGTAGCGGGAGGTTATACAATGAGCAGTTCTTC. This codes for CSVDSSGRLYNEQFF.

J is TRBJ2-7 and V is TRBV7-2; 9 bases agree with TRBD1. The CDR3 runs to 14 residues. Per the germline V gene, CDR1 is SGHTA and CDR2 is FQGNSA. The V segment lost 5 bases and the J segment 4 bases; nucleotides outside the gene matches: 6. CDR3 residues: CASSPGTGNYEQYF. The CDR3 coding sequence is TGTGCCAGCAGCCCCGGGACAGGGAATTACGAGCAGTACTTC. The full variable domain, in which reference TRBV7-2 and TRBJ2-7 provide the parts outside the CDR3, is GAGVSQSPSNKVTEKGKDVELRCDPISGHTALYWYRQSLGQGLEFLIYFQGNSAPDKSGLPSDRFSAERTGGSVSTLTIQRTQQEDSAVYLCASSPGTGNYEQYFGPGTRLTVT.